This T cell receptor beta chain came from a study of tumor-infiltrating lymphocytes in localized non-small cell lung cancer. Study as a whole: Patients included smokers and never-smokers with various histologies, some sampled after neoadjuvant chemotherapy. From each patient, both tumor and uninvolved lung, non-adjacent to tumor, were sampled.

The length of the CDR3 is 15 residues. V was clipped by 2 bases and J by 2 bases; unmatched bases: 7. The germline CDR1 and CDR2 sequences are SGHRS and YFSETQ. Study-wide results and limits: Compared with uninvolved lung, tumors showed higher T cell infiltration by TCRbeta sequencing. Each assay used a separate piece of the same tissue.

Points on this clone: What it binds is unknown. The same CDR3 is also encoded by other DNA sequences in this sample.

The table came from immunoSEQ multiplex PCR; TCRdb's copy has only in-frame clones and leaves some out. The data contain under 25,000 clones, 55% to 75% of them singletons. The sequencing sample was made of lung tumor tissue. This receptor was taken from a human donor with non-small cell lung cancer. This rearrangement joins TRBV5-1 to TRBJ2-7; the match to TRBD2 covers 7 bases. The CDR3 loop reads CASSFGSGTTYEQYF. The CDR3 nucleotides read TGCGCCAGCAGCTTTGGATCTGGGACTACCTACGAGCAGTACTTC.